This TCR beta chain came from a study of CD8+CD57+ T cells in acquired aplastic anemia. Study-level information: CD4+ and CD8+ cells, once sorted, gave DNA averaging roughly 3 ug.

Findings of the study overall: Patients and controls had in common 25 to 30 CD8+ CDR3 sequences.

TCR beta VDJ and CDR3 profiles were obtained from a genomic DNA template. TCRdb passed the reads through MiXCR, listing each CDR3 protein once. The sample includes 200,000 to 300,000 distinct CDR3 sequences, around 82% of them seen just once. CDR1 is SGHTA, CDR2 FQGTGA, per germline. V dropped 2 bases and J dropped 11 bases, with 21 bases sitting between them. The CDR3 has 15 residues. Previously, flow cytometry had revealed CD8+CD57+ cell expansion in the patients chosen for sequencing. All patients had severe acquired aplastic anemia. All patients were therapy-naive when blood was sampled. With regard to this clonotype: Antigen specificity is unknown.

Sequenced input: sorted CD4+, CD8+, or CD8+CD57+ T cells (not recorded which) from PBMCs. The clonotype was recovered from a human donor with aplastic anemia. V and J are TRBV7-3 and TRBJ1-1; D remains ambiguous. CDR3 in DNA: TGTGCCAGCAGCTTAGATGCGAACGCCGATGATGACGCTTTCTTT. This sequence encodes CASSLDANADDDAFF.